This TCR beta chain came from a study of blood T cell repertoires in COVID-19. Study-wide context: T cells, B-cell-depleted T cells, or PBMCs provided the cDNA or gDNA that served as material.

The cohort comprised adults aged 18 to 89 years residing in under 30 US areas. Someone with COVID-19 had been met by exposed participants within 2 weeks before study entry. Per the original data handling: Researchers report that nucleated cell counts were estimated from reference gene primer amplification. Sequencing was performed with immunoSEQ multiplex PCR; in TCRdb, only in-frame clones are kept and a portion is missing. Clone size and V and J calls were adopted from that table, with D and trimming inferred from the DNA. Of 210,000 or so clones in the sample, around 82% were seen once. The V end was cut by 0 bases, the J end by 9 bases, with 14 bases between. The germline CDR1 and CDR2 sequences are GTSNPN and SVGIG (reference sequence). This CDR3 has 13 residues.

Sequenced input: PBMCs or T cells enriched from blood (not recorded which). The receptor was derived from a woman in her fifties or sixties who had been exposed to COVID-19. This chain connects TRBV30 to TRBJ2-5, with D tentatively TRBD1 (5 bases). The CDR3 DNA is TGTGCCTGGAGTGTACTTAGGGGTGGGGCCCAGTACTTC. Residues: CAWSVLRGGAQYF.